This T cell receptor (beta chain) came from a study of T cell responses to AZD1222 COVID-19 vaccine. Study findings and constraints: White British ancestry dominated among donors, who included more females, and clonal diversity was possibly underestimated. Spike-specific TCR breadth and depth went up after people got two AZD1222 doses. In the spike-specific TCR repertoire, nearly half reportedly target unmutated variant regions. Regions 160-218 and 743-854 held dominance among vaccine-associated CD4 TCRs, which spanned spike.

The V gene's germline CDR1 is MGHRA and CDR2 YSYEKL. The CDR3 loop spans 12 amino acids. V gave up 0 bases and J gave up 9 bases, with 9 bases separating them. Only a few counts were recorded for this clone. Its antigen is unidentified. Sequencing was performed with immunoSEQ multiplex PCR; in TCRdb, only in-frame clones are kept and a portion is missing. The sample lists some 120,000 clones; 93% were seen once. Sequenced material: peripheral blood, taken on day 0 of AZD1222 vaccination. This clonotype was sampled from an adult in good health. V is TRBV4-1 and J is TRBJ2-7; D is unclear. In DNA, the CDR3 is TGCGCCAGCAGCCAAGACGGATTCGTGCAGTACTTC. Encoded protein: CASSQDGFVQYF.